The TCR beta chain under discussion was sequenced for a study of memory B cells and T cells in multiple sclerosis. General study points: Shared clonotype counts depended on differing compartment clone-set sizes and were normalized.

Separate sequencing covered autoproliferating (CFSE-dim) and non-proliferating (CFSE-high) T cells from stimulus-free culture. Cultures began with some 52 million CFSE-labeled PBMCs, unstimulated for roughly 7 days, with replicate wells pooled. CFSE at approximately 0.5 uM labeled the PBMCs, which were then cultured unstimulated. Assay used: immunoSEQ multiplex PCR; TCRdb lists only in-frame clones, some missing. The repertoire holds 25,000 to 35,000 clones, with roughly 88% as singletons. Germline assignment: CDR1 SEHNR and CDR2 FQNEAQ (reference sequence). This CDR3 is built from 17 residues. V lost 1 base and J lost 7; bases outside the gene matches: 12. Comments on this clone: The antigen is not known.

This sequence joins TRBV7-9 and TRBJ1-5; 8 nucleotides agree with TRBD1. The sequenced material came from PBMCs from blood kept in culture. This TCR was sampled from a human donor with multiple sclerosis. CDR3 sequence reads: CASSLDGGQGTRQPQHF. Here the CDR3 DNA reads TGTGCCAGCAGCTTAGATGGAGGACAGGGCACCAGGCAGCCCCAGCATTTT.